What follows are 27 T cell receptor beta chains derived from one specimen sequenced in a study of shared clonotypes between healthy human individuals. Profiling relied on immunoSEQ multiplex PCR, and the TCRdb table lists in-frame clones only, not all of them. Found here are about 2.5 million clones, just under 95% of them singletons; the top ten hold about 0.41%. The sequenced material came from naive CD4+ T cells from PBMCs. Subset described: CD45RA+ positively selected. These receptors all stem from a man aged 18 to 29 in good health. Some clones in this sample may be carry-over from other donors' samples.

The CDR3 protein is CSATTSGNTQYF. CDR3 sequence (DNA): TGCAGCGCCACGACTAGCGGGAATACGCAGTATTTT. The V call is TRBV29-1, the J call TRBJ2-3, with 11 bases fitting TRBD2. The V gene's germline CDR1 is SQVTM and CDR2 ANQGSEA. J was trimmed by 7 bases and V by 7 bases; bases with no gene match: 4. The CDR3 is 12 amino acids.

The chain joins TRBV6-5 to TRBJ2-2; no firm D call. The germline CDR1 and CDR2 sequences are MNHEY and SVGAGI. Trimming removed 2 bases at V and 4 bases at J, with 8 bases between. The CDR3 spans 14 residues. Here the CDR3 DNA reads TGTGCCAGCAGTTACGACCGATTCACCGGGGAGCTGTTTTTT. Amino acid sequence: CASSYDRFTGELFF.

The rearrangement uses TRBV5-6 and TRBJ2-7; TRBD1 matches 7 bases. V was pared by 1 base and J by 7 bases, with 20 bases of the junction left unmatched. The CDR3 sequence is 18 residues long. Germline CDR1 reads SGHDT; CDR2 reads YYEEEE. CDR3 sequence reads: CASSLKRGLWNYPWEQYF. CDR3 sequence (DNA): TGTGCCAGCAGCTTGAAGAGGGGGCTGTGGAACTACCCTTGGGAGCAGTACTTC.

CDR3 region: CASRWTGDTGELFF. The CDR3 DNA follows: TGTGCCAGCAGGTGGACAGGGGACACCGGGGAGCTGTTTTTT. The chain couples TRBV25-1 to TRBJ2-2; 9 bases agree with TRBD1. The CDR3 is made up of 14 amino acids. Trimming at V came to 6 bases and at J to 3 bases, leaving 2 bases not matched to a gene. The germline gives CDR1 MGHDK, CDR2 SYGVNS. Using reference TRBV25-1 and TRBJ2-2 for the parts outside the CDR3, the full variable domain is EADIYQTPRYLVIGTGKKITLECSQTMGHDKMYWYQQDPGMELHLIHYSYGVNSTEKGDLSSESTVSRIRTEHFPLTLESARPSHTSQYLCASRWTGDTGELFFGEGSRLTVL.

This clone was detected only once. The rearrangement joins TRBV27 to TRBJ2-5, with 9 bases identical to TRBD1. CDR1 is MNHEY and CDR2 is SMNVEV in the germline V gene (reference sequence). CDR3 length equals 14 residues. V dropped 5 bases and J dropped 4; count of bases not matched to a gene: 5. The CDR3 DNA follows: TGTGCCAGCAGTCCCGGGACAGGGATAGAGACCCAGTACTTC. Its protein product is CASSPGTGIETQYF.

The gene calls are TRBV27 and TRBJ2-3, with a possible D match to TRBD2 (5 bases). Germline assignment: CDR1 MNHEY and CDR2 SMNVEV (reference sequence). The length of the CDR3 is 13 residues. Trimming shortened V by 5 bases and J by 8 bases, and 14 bases separated the two germline ends. The CDR3 here is CASSATRFGTQYF. In DNA form, the CDR3 reads TGTGCCAGCAGTGCCACTAGATTTGGTACGCAGTATTTT.

The chain employs TRBV6-5 and TRBJ2-7; 7 nucleotides align to TRBD1. The CDR3 spans 14 residues. Germline CDR1 and CDR2: MNHEY and SVGAGI. Trimming cost V 5 bases and J 7 bases; bases outside gene matches: 11. CDR3 in amino acids: CASSPGQRRMEQYF. In DNA form, the CDR3 reads TGTGCCAGCAGTCCGGGACAGCGAAGGATGGAGCAGTACTTC.

This clone showed up just once. The chain is built from TRBV4-3 and TRBJ2-5; possible D gene TRBD1, 6 bases. The J call may not be correct, given that the DNA end is closer to TRBJ2-7. Germline lookup yields CDR1 LGHNA and CDR2 YSLEER. The CDR3 is made up of 15 amino acids. DNA of the CDR3: TGCGCCAGCAGCCAGAGAAACAGGGCTGACGGCGAGCAGTACTTC. Residues: CASSQRNRADGEQYF.

The V and J genes are TRBV5-6 and TRBJ1-5, with D unclear. The CDR3 length is 13 residues. The V end lost 1 base, the J end lost 5 bases, and 7 bases lay between the germline ends. The germline V gene has CDR1 SGHDT and CDR2 YYEEEE. CDR3 protein: CASSLFVDQPQHF. The CDR3 DNA sequence: TGTGCCAGCAGCTTGTTTGTTGATCAGCCCCAGCATTTT.

With regard to this clone: Other DNA sequences from this sample encode an identical CDR3 as well. J is TRBJ1-5 and V is TRBV27; 7 bases map to TRBD1. This CDR3 comprises 14 residues. CDR1 is MNHEY and CDR2 is SMNVEV in the germline V gene (reference sequence). After removal of 2 bases from V and 2 bases from J, the junction contained 0 bases not matched to a gene. The CDR3 coding sequence is TGTGCCAGCAGTTTACAGGGGGGCAATCAGCCCCAGCATTTT. It yields the protein CASSLQGGNQPQHF.

V and J are TRBV10-3 and TRBJ1-4; D might be TRBD1 (5 bases). The CDR3 extends over 12 amino acids. Germline assignment: CDR1 ENHRY and CDR2 SYGVKD. V was shortened by 4 bases and J by 5 bases, with 5 bases between the two germline ends. CDR3 in DNA: TGTGCCATCAGTGGGGGCAATGAAAAACTGTTTTTT. It is translated as CAISGGNEKLFF.

The V gene is TRBV5-4, the J gene TRBJ2-3, with TRBD2 matching over 11 bases. The CDR3 is 16 amino acids. V was clipped by 3 bases and J by 3 bases; unmatched bases: 6. CDR1 and CDR2 (germline): SGHNT, YYREEE (reference sequence). CDR3 loop: CASSSPTSGITDTQYF. The DNA for the CDR3 is TGTGCCAGCAGCTCCCCGACTAGCGGGATAACAGATACGCAGTATTTT. The full variable domain, in which reference TRBV5-4 and TRBJ2-3 provide the parts outside the CDR3, is ETGVTQSPTHLIKTRGQQVTLRCSSQSGHNTVSWYQQALGQGPQFIFQYYREEENGRGNFPPRFSGLQFPNYSSELNVNALELDDSALYLCASSSPTSGITDTQYFGPGTRLTVL.

CDR3 in DNA: TGCGCCAGCAGTGAGACAGCTTTCAATCAGCCCCAGCATTTT. Amino acids: CASSETAFNQPQHF. V is TRBV10-2 and J is TRBJ1-5; D is ambiguous. The germline CDR1 and CDR2 sequences are WSHSY and SAAADI. Trimming cost V 2 bases and J 3 bases, with 8 bases left between them. The length of the CDR3 is 14 residues.

This chain connects TRBV4-1 to TRBJ1-1; unclear D gene. The CDR3 contains 14 residues. The germline CDR1 and CDR2 sequences are MGHRA and YSYEKL. The V end lost 1 base, the J end lost 1 base, and 7 bases lay between the germline ends. CDR3 sequence (DNA): TGCGCCAGCAGCCAAGGGCCAGCGAACACTGAAGCTTTCTTT. Residues: CASSQGPANTEAFF.

The chain has TRBV12-1 and TRBJ2-1; TRBD1 is taken as the D call from the table, unchecked against the DNA. TRBV12-1 corresponds to a pseudogene. There are 11 residues in the CDR3. In DNA, the CDR3 is TGTGCCAGCAGCTCAGGGCCCCAGCAGTTCTTC. This encodes CASSSGPQQFF.

The J gene is TRBJ1-2, the V gene TRBV5-1; D might be TRBD1 (5 bases). The length of the CDR3 is 14 residues. Trimming took off 3 bases at V and 6 bases at J, with 15 bases between the two ends. Germline values: CDR1 SGHRS, CDR2 YFSETQ. In DNA, the CDR3 is TGCGCCAGCAGCTCCGGGACTCGCTTGGATGGCTACACCTTC. This translates into CASSSGTRLDGYTF.

V gene TRBV2 combines with J gene TRBJ1-5; 8 nucleotides match TRBD1. The V and J ends lost 4 bases and 4 bases, in that order; junction bases with no gene match: 12. The CDR3 is 17 residues long. CDR1 is SNHLY, CDR2 FYNNEI, per germline. CDR3 in amino acids: CASSGGTGTGENQPQHF. Here the CDR3 DNA reads TGTGCCAGCAGTGGGGGTACCGGGACAGGAGAAAATCAGCCCCAGCATTTT.

The chain is built from TRBV5-1 and TRBJ1-2, with 9 bases fitting TRBD1. The germline V gene encodes CDR1 SGHRS and CDR2 YFSETQ. This CDR3 has 15 amino acids. Trimming at V came to 7 bases and at J to 7 bases, leaving 14 bases not matched to a gene. This chain's CDR3 is CASSDVTGGPGGYTF. The CDR3 DNA is TGCGCCAGCTCCGACGTCACAGGGGGCCCTGGTGGCTACACCTTC.

The chain joins TRBV11-3 to TRBJ2-7; 7 positions agree with TRBD2. Germline loops: CDR1 SGHNT, CDR2 YENEEA. The CDR3 runs 13 residues. V gave up 1 base and J gave up 4 bases; unmatched junction bases: 1. The CDR3 region is CASSLGTRYEQYF. CDR3 DNA sequence: TGTGCCAGCAGCTTAGGGACTAGGTACGAGCAGTACTTC. Variable domain in full (rest from reference TRBV11-3 and TRBJ2-7): EAGVVQSPRYKIIEKKQPVAFWCNPISGHNTLYWYLQNLGQGPELLIRYENEEAVDDSQLPKDRFSAERLKGVDSTLKIQPAELGDSAVYLCASSLGTRYEQYFGPGTRLTVT.

The V call is TRBV6-4, the J call TRBJ2-2; no firm D call. Germline lookup yields CDR1 MRHNA and CDR2 SNTAGT. V was clipped by 6 bases and J by 4 bases, with 9 bases between them. The CDR3 spans 13 residues. The CDR3 bases are TGTGCCAGCAGGATGGGTGTCACCGGGGAGCTGTTTTTT. As protein: CASRMGVTGELFF.

The V call is TRBV5-1, the J call TRBJ2-1; D is unresolved. V lost 3 bases to trimming and J lost 8 bases, with 9 bases between them. The germline gives CDR1 SGHRS, CDR2 YFSETQ. The CDR3 has 12 residues. The CDR3 DNA sequence: TGCGCCAGCAGCTCCACTTGGGATGAGCAGTTCTTC. Residues: CASSSTWDEQFF.

The chain recombines TRBV28 with TRBJ2-7; possible D gene TRBD2, 7 bases. The germline V gene has CDR1 MDHEN and CDR2 SYDVKM. There are 16 residues in the CDR3. The V gene lost 5 bases and the J gene lost 5 bases, with 22 bases spanning the gap. CDR3 amino acids: CASSLPGSGGRNEQYF. CDR3 sequence (DNA): TGTGCCAGCAGTCTCCCGGGGTCGGGGGGCCGGAACGAGCAGTACTTC.

In nucleotides, the CDR3 is TGTGCCAGCAGTCGGACTGAGGGACGCGGCCTTCAGTACTTC. Its translation: CASSRTEGRGLQYF. V and J are TRBV27 and TRBJ2-4; possibly TRBD1 or TRBD2 for D (5 bases each). V lost 5 bases to trimming and J lost 11 bases, with 19 bases between them. The CDR3 totals 14 residues. Germline lookup yields CDR1 MNHEY and CDR2 SMNVEV (reference sequence).

Regarding this clone: Within the sample, other DNA sequences also encode this same CDR3. J is TRBJ2-4 and V is TRBV28, with D perhaps TRBD2 (6 bases). This CDR3 region has 15 residues. Trimming shortened V by 6 bases and J by 0 bases, and 12 bases separated the two germline ends. CDR1 and CDR2 from the germline V gene are MDHEN and SYDVKM. For the CDR3, the DNA is TGTGCCAGCAGCCCCGGGACTGTAGCCAAAAACATTCAGTACTTC. Residues: CASSPGTVAKNIQYF.

In this sample, this clone turned up once. The chain links TRBV29-1 to TRBJ2-5; D gene unclear. V was clipped by 3 bases and J by 0 bases, with 11 bases between them. CDR1 is SQVTM, CDR2 ANQGSEA, per germline. The CDR3 sequence is 14 residues long. The CDR3 loop reads CSVEELPYQETQYF. CDR3 sequence (DNA): TGCAGCGTTGAGGAACTTCCGTACCAAGAGACCCAGTACTTC.

J is TRBJ2-1 and V is TRBV4-3; 12 bases align to TRBD2. Germline V gives CDR1 LGHNA, CDR2 YSLEER. The CDR3 totals 16 residues. With 4 bases clipped from V and 0 bases from J, the junction kept 1 base outside the gene matches. DNA of the CDR3: TGCGCCAGCAGCCCGACTAGCGGGAGCTCCTACAATGAGCAGTTCTTC. Protein sequence: CASSPTSGSSYNEQFF.

The J gene is TRBJ2-5, the V gene TRBV7-9; D remains unclear. Germline V lookup: CDR1 SEHNR, CDR2 FQNEAQ (reference sequence). CDR3 length equals 15 residues. With 0 bases removed from V and 5 bases from J, the gap between germline ends came to 13 bases. The CDR3 region is CASSLASPRAETQYF. CDR3 nucleotide sequence: TGTGCCAGCAGCTTAGCCAGCCCCCGGGCGGAGACCCAGTACTTC.